Each of the 17 T cell receptor beta chains below was sequenced from the same sample in a study of regulatory T cells in long-lasting Graves disease. Stated time point: persistent/refractory GD, antithyroid drugs over 5 years with positive TRAb. Extracted PBMC RNA gave rise to the TCR library. For TCR beta, libraries came from iRepertoire HTBI primers and Arm-PCR of CDR3 regions. Using its own MiXCR run on the multiplex PCR reads, TCRdb lists one record per CDR3 protein. This table has about 660,000 distinct CDR3 sequences, around 30% appearing once. The starting material was peripheral blood mononuclear cells (PBMCs), obtained when the disease was refractory, from a patient treated with antithyroid drugs. The source of these receptors is a female donor with Graves disease.

For this clonotype: This CDR3 is missing its conserved last phenylalanine or tryptophan, likely due to a read error. The chain recombines TRBV28 with TRBJ1-4; D gene ambiguous. With 5 bases removed from V and 6 bases from J, the gap between germline ends came to 10 bases. CDR3 length equals 13 residues. Germline V gene lookup returns CDR1 MDHEN and CDR2 SYDVKM. In DNA, the CDR3 is TGTGCCAGCAGTCTGGTGGTTGATGAAAAACTGTTTTCT. Protein: CASSLVVDEKLFS.

Many counts were recorded for this clonotype. The J gene is TRBJ1-6, the V gene TRBV11-1, with D hard to call. The CDR3 sequence is 13 residues long. With 6 bases removed from V and 9 bases from J, the gap between germline ends came to 12 bases. Germline values: CDR1 SGHAT, CDR2 FQDESV (reference sequence). The CDR3 DNA reads as TGTGCCAGCAGTACGATTCCGCGTTCACCCCTCCACTTT. Protein sequence: CASSTIPRSPLHF.

This CDR3 is CASKGLGRAGGYTF. The CDR3 nucleotides read TGTGCCAGCAAGGGGTTGGGTAGAGCGGGGGGCTACACCTTC. The V and J genes are TRBV7-8 and TRBJ1-2, with D possibly matching TRBD1 (5 bases). Germline CDR1 reads SGHVS; CDR2 reads FQNEAQ. V lost 7 bases and J lost 8, with 20 bases in between. This CDR3 contains 14 residues.

The V call is TRBV20-1, the J call TRBJ2-5; no clear D. Germline V CDR1 and CDR2: DFQATT, SNEGSKA (reference sequence). Trimming pared 0 bases from V and 1 base from J, leaving 9 bases between. CDR3 size: 14 residues. The DNA for the CDR3 is TGCAGTGCTAGAGATCTCAGGATCCAAGAGACCCAGTACTTC. This codes for CSARDLRIQETQYF.

As concerns this clonotype: Since a much larger clone is just one base distant, this may be a read error. This rearrangement joins TRBV12-3 or TRBV12-4 to TRBJ2-4; maybe TRBD2 (6 bases). This CDR3 contains 17 residues. Trimming removed 8 bases from V and 0 bases from J, with 20 bases in between. The CDR3 is CASGGGISTLAKNIQYF. DNA for the CDR3: TGTGCCAGCGGTGGCGGGATCTCCACCCTAGCCAAAAACATTCAGTACTTC.

This chain joins TRBV18 and TRBJ2-7; 10 bases are shared with TRBD1. Germline-derived CDR1 and CDR2 are KGHSH and LQKENI. There are 15 residues in the CDR3. V gave up 6 bases and J gave up 5 bases; unmatched junction bases: 10. CDR3 residues: CASSAGQGIGDEQYF. The CDR3 nucleotides read TGTGCCAGCTCCGCGGGACAGGGGATTGGCGACGAGCAGTACTTC.

This clonotype was recorded many times. The chain couples TRBV6-1 to TRBJ1-1; D is possibly TRBD1 (6 bases). Germline assignment: CDR1 MNHNS and CDR2 SASEGT. The CDR3 loop spans 12 amino acids. Between the trimmed V and J ends, which lost 2 bases and 11 bases, there was a span of 12 bases. Here the CDR3 reads CASSELQGKAFF. The CDR3 coding sequence is TGTGCCAGCAGTGAATTGCAGGGGAAGGCTTTCTTT.

The V and J genes are TRBV6-1 and TRBJ1-2; D remains ambiguous. CDR3 size: 10 residues. Germline V gives CDR1 MNHNS, CDR2 SASEGT. Trimming removed 6 bases from V and 6 bases from J, with 5 bases in between. Here the CDR3 DNA reads TGTGCCAGCAGAGAGAATGGCTACACCTTC. Residues: CASRENGYTF.

This clonotype was counted a few times. This sequence joins TRBV6-9 and TRBJ1-2; D possibly corresponds to TRBD1 (6 bases). V was shortened by 3 bases and J by 6 bases, with 14 bases between the two germline ends. There are 14 residues in the CDR3. Germline V lookup: CDR1 MNHGY, CDR2 SVAAGI. In nucleotides, the CDR3 is TGTGCCAGCAGTTACGACAGGACGGGGCATGGCTACACCTTC. This translates into CASSYDRTGHGYTF.

This rearrangement joins TRBV20-1 to TRBJ1-1; weak D call: TRBD1 (6 bases). V was cut by 3 bases and J by 6 bases, with 17 bases left in between. CDR1 is DFQATT, CDR2 SNEGSKA, per germline (reference sequence). This CDR3 region has 14 residues. CDR3 DNA sequence: TGCAGTGCTAGTAGAGCGACCGGGGGCGCTGAAGCTTTCTTT. Protein sequence: CSASRATGGAEAFF.

In its sample, this clonotype was seen a few times. The chain uses TRBV6-2 or TRBV6-3 and TRBJ2-7, with TRBD2 matching over 8 bases. V was pared by 2 bases and J by 3 bases, with 3 bases of the junction left unmatched. This CDR3 has 14 residues. Germline CDR1 reads MNHEY; CDR2 reads SVGEGT. DNA of the CDR3: TGTGCCAGCAGTTACGCGGGACTAGACTACGAGCAGTACTTC. Translation gives CASSYAGLDYEQYF.

Many counts were recorded for this clonotype. The chain couples TRBV2 to TRBJ1-2; 7 bases are a match to TRBD1. Unmatched junction bases numbered 4, after V lost 1 base and J lost 2 bases. CDR3 length: 15 amino acids. Germline V gene sequence: CDR1 SNHLY, CDR2 FYNNEI. CDR3 sequence reads: CASSEGDSTNYGYTF. CDR3 DNA: TGTGCCAGCAGTGAAGGGGACAGTACAAACTATGGCTACACCTTC.

The CDR3, as DNA: TGTGCCAGCAGTGAAGCGTCTAGTGGTATTGGAAGGGCAGAGACCCAGTACTTC. Translated: CASSEASSGIGRAETQYF. The chain joins TRBV6-1 to TRBJ2-5, with D hard to call. CDR3 length: 18 amino acids. With 0 bases removed from V and 4 bases from J, the gap between germline ends came to 21 bases. Germline CDR1 MNHNS, CDR2 SASEGT.

This clonotype was counted between two and nine times. The V and J genes are TRBV10-3 and TRBJ2-7; D is unresolved. The germline V gene encodes CDR1 ENHRY and CDR2 SYGVKD. This CDR3 has 14 residues. Trimming took off 3 bases at V and 1 base at J, with 10 bases between the two ends. The CDR3 DNA reads as TGTGCCATCAGTGAAGTATCGGATTCCTACGAGCAGTACTTC. Its protein product is CAISEVSDSYEQYF.

The CDR3 DNA sequence: TGTGCCAGTAGTCCGCGGGGATGGCAAGAGACCCAGTACTTC. Protein product: CASSPRGWQETQYF. The rearrangement links TRBV19 to TRBJ2-5; maybe TRBD2 (6 bases). V shed 5 bases and J shed 2 bases, with 12 bases lying between them. Germline CDR1 reads LNHDA; CDR2 reads SQIVND (reference sequence). This CDR3 is 14 amino acids long.

This chain links TRBV20-1 with TRBJ2-7; the D is unclear. The V end lost 0 bases, the J end lost 1 base, and 13 bases lay between the germline ends. There are 15 residues in the CDR3. Germline lookup yields CDR1 DFQATT and CDR2 SNEGSKA (reference sequence). CDR3 sequence reads: CSARDKYGFSYEQYF. The CDR3 bases are TGCAGTGCTAGAGATAAGTATGGATTTTCCTACGAGCAGTACTTC.

V gene TRBV29-1 combines with J gene TRBJ1-1; 8 nucleotides agree with TRBD1. The CDR3 runs 15 residues. The V gene end was trimmed by 2 bases and the J gene end by 8 bases; junction bases not matched to a gene: 13. Germline V CDR1 and CDR2: SQVTM, ANQGSEA. CDR3 coding DNA: TGCAGCGTTGAACTGGCCGGACAGGGAGGTTTCGAAGCTTTCTTT. Encoded protein: CSVELAGQGGFEAFF.